Listed below are T cell receptor beta chains from one sample, sequenced in a study of tumor-infiltrating lymphocytes in localized non-small cell lung cancer. Profiling relied on immunoSEQ multiplex PCR, and the TCRdb table lists in-frame clones only, not all of them. The sample yields 5,000 to 6,500 clones, 66% seen once. The sequenced sample consisted of uninvolved lung tissue not adjacent to the tumor. The receptors originated from a human donor with non-small cell lung cancer. Both conserved end residues are part of each CDR3. The size entry is marked missing in some rows and otherwise reads once, few, many or a size class.

v_call	clone_size	cdr3_length	j_call	cdr3_aa
TRBV6-1	few	14	TRBJ1-2	CASSEGTELYGYTF
TRBV30	.	14	TRBJ2-7	CAWSRAGGPYEQYF
TRBV27	few	11	TRBJ1-2	CASRGGTGYTF
TRBV30	.	13	TRBJ1-1	CAWKGQGRTEAFF
TRBV9	.	17	TRBJ2-5	CASSVATGQQPGETQYF
TRBV19	.	17	TRBJ2-6	CASSIEGGAGGANVLTF
TRBV6-6	.	11	TRBJ2-5	CASSYRETQYF
TRBV19	.	14	TRBJ2-1	CATRDYGDANEQFF
TRBV20-1	.	11	TRBJ2-5	CSAEHQETQYF
TRBV30	once	14	TRBJ1-5	CAWSSVTENQPQHF
TRBV9	once	12	TRBJ2-2	CASSLGTGELFF
TRBV27	few	14	TRBJ2-5	CASTKDRSGETQYF
TRBV4-1	.	13	TRBJ2-3	CASSLGLTDTQYF
TRBV2	once	15	TRBJ1-4	CASSLDRAANEKLFF
TRBV4-1	.	16	TRBJ2-5	CASSSLAGGRQETQYF
TRBV4-3	.	13	TRBJ2-7	CASSQDPKYEQYF
TRBV2	once	14	TRBJ1-3	CANSAWGTGNTIYF
TRBV15	.	18	TRBJ2-1	CATSRDFLSSGSYSEQFF
TRBV28	.	13	TRBJ1-2	CASSLKVNYGYTF
TRBV29-1	.	13	TRBJ1-1	CSVPGLGNTEAFF
TRBV14	.	14	TRBJ2-7	CASSVGQGTYEQYF
TRBV7-2	few	15	TRBJ2-5	CASSLAPGGGETQYF
TRBV10-3	.	12	TRBJ2-7	CAISDNSYEQYF
TRBV4-1	.	18	TRBJ2-7	CASSQEASGTQVTYEQYF
TRBV5-1	.	15	TRBJ2-7	CASSWASGSSYEQYF
TRBV6-1	.	12	TRBJ2-1	CASSESYNEQFF
TRBV30	.	13	TRBJ2-3	CAQSGYSTDTQYF
TRBV28	.	12	TRBJ1-1	CASSWMNTEAFF
TRBV28	.	15	TRBJ2-7	CASSSPGTGAYEQYF
TRBV7-9	few	14	TRBJ2-7	CASSPRESSYEQYF
TRBV6-1	.	16	TRBJ2-3	CASSERQGVTRNTQYF
TRBV11-2	few	12	TRBJ1-5	CASSLGQGPQHF
TRBV9	.	12	TRBJ1-3	CASSVGGNTIYF
TRBV5-4	.	17	TRBJ2-7	CASSSPPLAGLPYEQYF
TRBV5-1	.	16	TRBJ2-2	CASSLPLTGRSGELFF
TRBV7-2	once	13	TRBJ1-4	CASSLGVWEKLFF
TRBV5-1	.	14	TRBJ2-5	CASSFLDRGETQYF
TRBV28	few	14	TRBJ1-2	CASSSLTGSYGYTF
TRBV7-2	.	14	TRBJ1-2	CASSLAIRDGGYTF
TRBV10-3	.	13	TRBJ2-7	CAISGAREDEQYF
TRBV28	.	15	TRBJ2-1	CASSSGISGTNEQFF
TRBV29-1	.	12	TRBJ1-2	CSVEDLTYGYTF
TRBV19	.	14	TRBJ2-1	CASRRDFSSGEQFF
TRBV2	.	13	TRBJ1-1	CASSAEGRTEAFF
TRBV7-7	.	12	TRBJ2-5	CASSGPDSQQYF
TRBV7-9	few	15	TRBJ1-4	CASSRGGDAHEKLFF
TRBV27	.	12	TRBJ2-2	CASSLATGELFF
TRBV7-2	few	14	TRBJ2-3	CASTYDRSTDTQYF